Listed below are T cell receptor beta chains from one sample, sequenced in a study of shared clonotypes between healthy human individuals. Assay used: immunoSEQ multiplex PCR; TCRdb lists only in-frame clones, some missing. The repertoire consists of 800,000 to 950,000 clones, with about 96% occurring once and the leading ten covering 0.2% to 0.25%. Sequenced material: naive CD8+ T cells sorted from blood. Every receptor here comes from a man aged 30 to 45 in good health. The CDR3 runs from the conserved cysteine through the conserved F or W. Fields, in order: V gene, D gene, clone size, J gene, CDR3 DNA, CDR3 protein. D genes are given only for firm matches. Clone size is not always given. Where it is, it says once, few, many or a class for expanded clones.

v_gene: TRBV7-9
d_gene: TRBD2
abundance: NA
j_gene: TRBJ2-7
CDR3nt: TGTGCCAGCAGCGCTAAGCCGGGACTAGCCACCTACGAGCAGTACTTC
CDR3aa: CASSAKPGLATYEQYF

v_gene: TRBV13
d_gene: NA
abundance: NA
j_gene: TRBJ1-3
CDR3nt: TGTGCCAGCAGCCCCGGGACGGCTGGAAACACCATATATTTT
CDR3aa: CASSPGTAGNTIYF

v_gene: TRBV27
d_gene: NA
abundance: NA
j_gene: TRBJ1-2
CDR3nt: TGTGCCAGCAGTCTACTTAATGGCGGCTATGGCTACACCTTC
CDR3aa: CASSLLNGGYGYTF

v_gene: TRBV5-4
d_gene: NA
abundance: NA
j_gene: TRBJ2-7
CDR3nt: TGTGCCAGCAGCTTGTATAGCGCCCACGAGCAGTACTTC
CDR3aa: CASSLYSAHEQYF

v_gene: TRBV30
d_gene: TRBD1
abundance: NA
j_gene: TRBJ2-7
CDR3nt: TGTGCCTGGAGCCCGACAGGGGACGACGAGCAGTACTTC
CDR3aa: CAWSPTGDDEQYF

v_gene: TRBV5-1
d_gene: NA
abundance: NA
j_gene: TRBJ2-1
CDR3nt: TGCGCCAGCAGCTCTGGAGGGGCGGGAAGCTCCTACAATGAGCAGTTCTTC
CDR3aa: CASSSGGAGSSYNEQFF

v_gene: TRBV6-5
d_gene: NA
abundance: few
j_gene: TRBJ2-1
CDR3nt: TGTGCCAGCAGCCTCTTAGCGGATAATGAGCAGTTCTTC
CDR3aa: CASSLLADNEQFF

v_gene: TRBV10-3
d_gene: TRBD1
abundance: NA
j_gene: TRBJ2-2
CDR3nt: TGTGCCATGACAGGGGAAGTAAACACCGGGGAGCTGTTTTTT
CDR3aa: CAMTGEVNTGELFF

v_gene: TRBV19
d_gene: NA
abundance: NA
j_gene: TRBJ1-1
CDR3nt: TGTGCCAGTAACGAGATTGGGAACACTGAAGCTTTCTTT
CDR3aa: CASNEIGNTEAFF

v_gene: TRBV2
d_gene: NA
abundance: NA
j_gene: TRBJ1-2
CDR3nt: TGTGCCAGCAGGGGGCCCTGGGCCTATGGCTACACCTTC
CDR3aa: CASRGPWAYGYTF

v_gene: TRBV5-1
d_gene: NA
abundance: NA
j_gene: TRBJ1-4
CDR3nt: TGCGCCAGCAGCTTGGGGGAGACGGCCGCAACTAATGAAAAACTGTTTTTT
CDR3aa: CASSLGETAATNEKLFF

v_gene: TRBV11-2
d_gene: TRBD1
abundance: NA
j_gene: TRBJ2-7
CDR3nt: TGTGCCAGCAGCTTAGCGCCGACAGGGGTGGCCTACGAGCAGTACTTC
CDR3aa: CASSLAPTGVAYEQYF

v_gene: TRBV5-1
d_gene: NA
abundance: once
j_gene: TRBJ2-2
CDR3nt: TGCGCCAGCAATGAGGTCACCGGGGAGCTGTTTTTT
CDR3aa: CASNEVTGELFF

v_gene: TRBV9
d_gene: NA
abundance: NA
j_gene: TRBJ2-1
CDR3nt: TGTGCCAGCAGCGTGTTAGGAGGTGAGCAGTTCTTC
CDR3aa: CASSVLGGEQFF

v_gene: TRBV5-4
d_gene: NA
abundance: NA
j_gene: TRBJ2-1
CDR3nt: TGTGCCAGCAGCTTGACGGGAATGCGCGATGAGCAGTTCTTC
CDR3aa: CASSLTGMRDEQFF

v_gene: TRBV7-8
d_gene: NA
abundance: NA
j_gene: TRBJ1-2
CDR3nt: TGTGCCAGCAGCTTGGGGAGGTTGTGGGGCTACACCTTC
CDR3aa: CASSLGRLWGYTF

v_gene: TRBV29-1
d_gene: NA
abundance: NA
j_gene: TRBJ2-1
CDR3nt: TGCAGCGTTGAAGAGGGGGCGACCTACAATGAGCAGTTCTTC
CDR3aa: CSVEEGATYNEQFF

v_gene: TRBV5-1
d_gene: TRBD2
abundance: NA
j_gene: TRBJ2-7
CDR3nt: TGCGCCAGCAGCTCTGGGGGATTAGCGGGCGAGGTGTCCTACGAGCAGTACTTC
CDR3aa: CASSSGGLAGEVSYEQYF

v_gene: TRBV28
d_gene: NA
abundance: NA
j_gene: TRBJ2-7
CDR3nt: TGTGCCAGCAGTTTAGGGTGGGAGGGGGCCTACGAGCAGTACTTC
CDR3aa: CASSLGWEGAYEQYF

v_gene: TRBV10-3
d_gene: TRBD2
abundance: NA
j_gene: TRBJ2-7
CDR3nt: TGTGCCATCAGCTGGACTAGCGAGAATTACGAGCAGTACTTC
CDR3aa: CAISWTSENYEQYF

v_gene: TRBV6-1
d_gene: TRBD2
abundance: NA
j_gene: TRBJ2-2
CDR3nt: TGTGCCAGCAGTGGGCTAGCGGGATCTAGCACCGGGGAGCTGTTTTTT
CDR3aa: CASSGLAGSSTGELFF

v_gene: TRBV5-1
d_gene: TRBD2
abundance: NA
j_gene: TRBJ2-2
CDR3nt: TGCGCCAGCAGCTCAAGCGGGGGGAACACCGGGGAGCTGTTTTTT
CDR3aa: CASSSSGGNTGELFF

v_gene: TRBV6-1
d_gene: NA
abundance: NA
j_gene: TRBJ2-1
CDR3nt: TGTGCCAGCAGTGAAATGGCCATAGCATTCTTC
CDR3aa: CASSEMAIAFF

v_gene: TRBV9
d_gene: TRBD2
abundance: NA
j_gene: TRBJ2-1
CDR3nt: TGTGCCAGCAGCAGGAAATCGGGAGGGCCCTACAATGAGCAGTTCTTC
CDR3aa: CASSRKSGGPYNEQFF

v_gene: TRBV27
d_gene: NA
abundance: NA
j_gene: TRBJ1-5
CDR3nt: TGTGCCAGCAGTTCATTAAATCAGCCCCAGCATTTT
CDR3aa: CASSSLNQPQHF

v_gene: TRBV5-1
d_gene: NA
abundance: once
j_gene: TRBJ2-5
CDR3nt: TGCGCCAGCAGCTTGACAGGGTGGGACGAGACCCAGTACTTC
CDR3aa: CASSLTGWDETQYF

v_gene: TRBV4-3
d_gene: NA
abundance: NA
j_gene: TRBJ2-7
CDR3nt: TGCGCCAGCAGCCAAGACAGCTTCTACGAGCAGTACTTC
CDR3aa: CASSQDSFYEQYF

v_gene: TRBV29-1
d_gene: TRBD1
abundance: NA
j_gene: TRBJ2-7
CDR3nt: TGCAGCGTACAGGTCCGGGACAGAGCATCCTACGAGCAGTACTTC
CDR3aa: CSVQVRDRASYEQYF

v_gene: TRBV5-1
d_gene: NA
abundance: NA
j_gene: TRBJ2-2
CDR3nt: TGCGCCAGCAGCCTGGACACCGGGGAGCTGTTTTTT
CDR3aa: CASSLDTGELFF

v_gene: TRBV5-1
d_gene: NA
abundance: NA
j_gene: TRBJ2-5
CDR3nt: TGCGCCAGCAGCATGGGACCAATCCAAGAGACCCAGTACTTC
CDR3aa: CASSMGPIQETQYF

v_gene: TRBV7-8
d_gene: TRBD2
abundance: NA
j_gene: TRBJ2-1
CDR3nt: TGTGCCAGCAGCTTCTTACCCGGGACTACCCAGGGTGAGCAGTTCTTC
CDR3aa: CASSFLPGTTQGEQFF

v_gene: TRBV25-1
d_gene: NA
abundance: NA
j_gene: TRBJ2-7
CDR3nt: TGTGCCAGCAGTGAGAGCTGGGGACAAGCCTACGAGCAGTACTTC
CDR3aa: CASSESWGQAYEQYF

v_gene: TRBV21-1
d_gene: NA
abundance: few
j_gene: TRBJ1-5
CDR3nt: TGTGCCAGCAGCAAAAGGAGTTTGGGTCTTCTCAGGCAGCCCCAGCATTTT
CDR3aa: CASSKRSLGLLRQPQHF